This T cell receptor beta chain was sequenced in a study of cytomegalovirus exposure and HLA in healthy donors. Overall study: Membership in the Caucasian-associated ancestry cluster was found for about four fifths of roughly 360 genotyped donors. Whole-study results and caveats: According to a later analysis, donors in an Asian-associated ancestry cluster reportedly had fewer N-insertions than the 666-donor mean. The authors judged a highly shared variant cluster likely a sequencing artifact. The authors later linked a missense DCLRE1C variant to TCR beta V- and J-gene trimming.

As regards this clone: The antigen is not known.

V trimming: 4 bases; J trimming: 2 bases; junction bases outside the gene matches: 4. The CDR3 is made up of 14 amino acids. Germline CDR1 reads SGDLS; CDR2 reads YYNGEE. Primers: 60 Vbeta forward and 13 Jbeta reverse. TCRdb's copy holds only in-frame clones and misses some; the assay was immunoSEQ multiplex PCR. The data show roughly 99,000 clones, with more than 75% seen just once and 2.7% held by the top ten. The clonotype was recovered from a man younger than 40 in good health and CMV-seropositive. Sequencing was done on a sample of PBMCs. The chain couples TRBV9 to TRBJ2-5, with 8 nucleotides matching TRBD1. The CDR3 DNA reads as TGTGCCAGCAGCCGCAGGGGGCTACAAGAGACCCAGTACTTC. It encodes CASSRRGLQETQYF.